The clone carrying this TCR beta chain was seen repeatedly, ten times or more. TCRdb fed the PCR reads into MiXCR, producing one record per CDR3 protein. This sample yields approximately 550,000 distinct CDR3 sequences, of which over 20% are seen a single time; 0.65% to 0.95% belongs to the top ten. The entry originates in a study of molecular identifiers for immune sequencing clone quantification. V gave up 2 bases and J gave up 0 bases, with 10 bases separating them. The V gene's germline CDR1 is MNHEY and CDR2 SVGEGT. This CDR3 spans 15 amino acids. The source of this sequence is a human donor in good health. Some libraries in this study had Jurkat cell RNA spiked in. The chain is built from TRBV6-2 or TRBV6-3 and TRBJ2-5; possibly TRBD1 or TRBD2 for D (5 bases each). Sequences were obtained from naive CD8+ T cells from blood, with Jurkat cell RNA spiked in. The subset here: FACS-sorted CD8+CD4-CCR7+CD45RA+ naive T cells. CDR3 nucleotide sequence: TGTGCCAGCAGTTACATCGGGACCGACCAAGAGACCCAGTACTTC. Translating gives CASSYIGTDQETQYF.